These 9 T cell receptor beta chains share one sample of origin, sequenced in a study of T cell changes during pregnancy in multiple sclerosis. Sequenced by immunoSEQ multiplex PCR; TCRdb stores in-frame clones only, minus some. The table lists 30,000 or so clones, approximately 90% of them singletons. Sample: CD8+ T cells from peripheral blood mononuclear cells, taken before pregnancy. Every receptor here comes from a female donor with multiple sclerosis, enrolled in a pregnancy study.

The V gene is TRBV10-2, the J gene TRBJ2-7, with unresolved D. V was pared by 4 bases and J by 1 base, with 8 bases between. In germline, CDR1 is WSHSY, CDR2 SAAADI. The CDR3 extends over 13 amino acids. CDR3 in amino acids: CASSVLESYEQYF. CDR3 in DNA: TGCGCCAGCAGTGTTTTGGAGTCCTACGAGCAGTACTTC.

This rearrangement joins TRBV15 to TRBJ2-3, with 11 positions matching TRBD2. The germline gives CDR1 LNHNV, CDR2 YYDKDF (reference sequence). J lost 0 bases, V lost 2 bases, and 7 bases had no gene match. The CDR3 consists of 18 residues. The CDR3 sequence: CATSRPGTSGASTDTQYF. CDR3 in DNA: TGTGCCACCAGCAGACCCGGGACTAGCGGAGCTAGCACAGATACGCAGTATTTT.

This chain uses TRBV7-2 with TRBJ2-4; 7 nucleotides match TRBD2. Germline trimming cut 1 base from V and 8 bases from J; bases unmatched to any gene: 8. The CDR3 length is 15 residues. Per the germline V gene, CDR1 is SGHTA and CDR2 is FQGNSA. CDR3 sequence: CASSLVVGGPDIQYF. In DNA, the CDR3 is TGTGCCAGCAGCTTAGTGGTGGGAGGGCCGGACATTCAGTACTTC.

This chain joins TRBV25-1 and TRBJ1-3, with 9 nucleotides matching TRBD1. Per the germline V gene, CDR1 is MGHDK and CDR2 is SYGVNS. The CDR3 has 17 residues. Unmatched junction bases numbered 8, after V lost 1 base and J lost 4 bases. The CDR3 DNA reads TGTGCCAGCAGTGAATGGTTGGGGACAGGGAAAGGAAACACCATATATTTT. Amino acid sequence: CASSEWLGTGKGNTIYF. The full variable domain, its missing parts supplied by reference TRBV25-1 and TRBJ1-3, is EADIYQTPRYLVIGTGKKITLECSQTMGHDKMYWYQQDPGMELHLIHYSYGVNSTEKGDLSSESTVSRIRTEHFPLTLESARPSHTSQYLCASSEWLGTGKGNTIYFGEGSWLTVV.

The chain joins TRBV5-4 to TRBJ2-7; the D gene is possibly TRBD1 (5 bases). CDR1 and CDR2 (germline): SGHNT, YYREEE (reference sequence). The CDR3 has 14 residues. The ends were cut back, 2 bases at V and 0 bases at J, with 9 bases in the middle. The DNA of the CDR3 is TGTGCCAGCAGCTTTGCGGACACCTCCTACGAGCAGTACTTC. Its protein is CASSFADTSYEQYF. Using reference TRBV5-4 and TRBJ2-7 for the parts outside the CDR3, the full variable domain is ETGVTQSPTHLIKTRGQQVTLRCSSQSGHNTVSWYQQALGQGPQFIFQYYREEENGRGNFPPRFSGLQFPNYSSELNVNALELDDSALYLCASSFADTSYEQYFGPGTRLTVT.

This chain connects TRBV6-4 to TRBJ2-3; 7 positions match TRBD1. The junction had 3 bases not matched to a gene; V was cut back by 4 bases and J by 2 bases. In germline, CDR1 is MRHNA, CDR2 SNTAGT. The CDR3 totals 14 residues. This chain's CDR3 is CASSAGQLTDTQYF. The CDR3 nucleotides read TGTGCCAGCAGTGCGGGACAGCTCACAGATACGCAGTATTTT.

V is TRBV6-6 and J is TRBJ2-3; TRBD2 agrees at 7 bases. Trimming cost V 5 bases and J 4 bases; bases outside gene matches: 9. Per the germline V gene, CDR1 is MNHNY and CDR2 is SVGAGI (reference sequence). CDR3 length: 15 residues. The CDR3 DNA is TGTGCCAGCAGTGACGGGCTAGCGGATTCAGATACGCAGTATTTT. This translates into CASSDGLADSDTQYF.

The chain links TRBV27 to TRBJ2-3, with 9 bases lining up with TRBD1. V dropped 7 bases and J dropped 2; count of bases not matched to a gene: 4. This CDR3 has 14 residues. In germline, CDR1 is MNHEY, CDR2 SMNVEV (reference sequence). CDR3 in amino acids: CASTGTGSTDTQYF. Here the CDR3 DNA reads TGTGCCAGCACCGGGACAGGGTCCACAGATACGCAGTATTTT.

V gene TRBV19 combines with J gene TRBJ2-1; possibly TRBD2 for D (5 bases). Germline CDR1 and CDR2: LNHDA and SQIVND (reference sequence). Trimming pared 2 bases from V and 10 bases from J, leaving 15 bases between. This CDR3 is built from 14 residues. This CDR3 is CASSISPSPVEQFF. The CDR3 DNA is TGTGCCAGTAGTATATCCCCTAGCCCAGTGGAGCAGTTCTTC.